This T cell receptor (beta chain) was sequenced during a study of blood T cell repertoires in COVID-19. CDR1 and CDR2 (germline): MDHEN, SYDVKM. CDR3 length equals 14 residues. Trimming took 6 bases from V and 8 from J, leaving 16 bases between them. Only in-frame clones appear in the TCRdb table, and some are missing; sequencing was by immunoSEQ multiplex PCR. The sample carries about 170,000 clones, approximately 86% recorded once. Enrolment of Seattle patients took place during active infection, and they were followed longitudinally. Source material: peripheral blood. The receptor was isolated from a woman over 75 with COVID-19, enrolled during active disease. J is TRBJ1-4 and V is TRBV28, with D perhaps TRBD1 (6 bases). This CDR3 reads CASSLDRQREKLFF. The CDR3 DNA reads TGTGCCAGCAGCTTAGACAGGCAGCGGGAAAAACTGTTTTTT. The entire variable domain, with the rest obtained from reference TRBV28 and TRBJ1-4, is as follows: DVKVTQSSRYLVKRTGEKVFLECVQDMDHENMFWYRQDPGLGLRLIYFSYDVKMKEKGDIPEGYSVSREKKERFSLILESASTNQTSMYLCASSLDRQREKLFFGSGTQLSVL.